This T cell receptor beta chain came from a study of T cell changes during pregnancy in multiple sclerosis. The protocol was immunoSEQ multiplex PCR, while the TCRdb copy is restricted to in-frame clones and leaves out a portion. The sample contains under 80,000 clones, roughly 92% of which appear only once. The V and J ends lost 5 bases and 1 base, in that order; junction bases with no gene match: 9. The length of the CDR3 is 16 residues. CDR1 SGHTA and CDR2 FQGTGA come from the germline V gene. The material sequenced was peripheral blood, taken after pregnancy. This chain uses TRBV7-3 with TRBJ2-5, with TRBD1 matching over 8 bases. The clonotype was recovered from a female donor in good health, enrolled as a control in a pregnancy study. DNA of the CDR3: TGTGCCAGCAGCAAAGGGACAGGCCTGGGCCAAGAGACCCAGTACTTC. This encodes CASSKGTGLGQETQYF.